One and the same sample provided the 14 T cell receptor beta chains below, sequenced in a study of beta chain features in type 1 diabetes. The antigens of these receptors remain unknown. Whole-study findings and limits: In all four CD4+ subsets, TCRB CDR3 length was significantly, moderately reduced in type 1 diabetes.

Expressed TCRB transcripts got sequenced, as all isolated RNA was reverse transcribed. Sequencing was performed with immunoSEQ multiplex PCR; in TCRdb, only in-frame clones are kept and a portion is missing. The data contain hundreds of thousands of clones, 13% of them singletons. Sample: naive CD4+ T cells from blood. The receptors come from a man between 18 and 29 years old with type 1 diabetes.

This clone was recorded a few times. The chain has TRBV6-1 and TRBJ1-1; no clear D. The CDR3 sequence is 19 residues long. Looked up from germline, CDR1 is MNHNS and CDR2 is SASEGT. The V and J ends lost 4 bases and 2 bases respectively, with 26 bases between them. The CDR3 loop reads CASSATANSPLKFNTEAFF. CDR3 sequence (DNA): TGTGCCAGCAGTGCGACCGCCAACAGCCCACTGAAGTTTAACACTGAAGCTTTCTTT.

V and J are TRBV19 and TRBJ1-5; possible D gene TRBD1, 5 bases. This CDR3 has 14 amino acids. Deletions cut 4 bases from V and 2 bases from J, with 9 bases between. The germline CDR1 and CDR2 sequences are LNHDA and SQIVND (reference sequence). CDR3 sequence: CASSTPGRNQPQHF. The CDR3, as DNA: TGTGCCAGTAGTACGCCAGGGCGCAATCAGCCCCAGCATTTT.

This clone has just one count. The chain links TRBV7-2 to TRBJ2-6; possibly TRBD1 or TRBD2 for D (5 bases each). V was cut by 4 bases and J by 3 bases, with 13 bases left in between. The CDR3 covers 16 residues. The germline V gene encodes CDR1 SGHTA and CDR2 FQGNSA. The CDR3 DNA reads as TGTGCCAGCAGCTGGGGGTCGGGAAGTGGGGCCAACGTCCTGACTTTC. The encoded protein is CASSWGSGSGANVLTF.

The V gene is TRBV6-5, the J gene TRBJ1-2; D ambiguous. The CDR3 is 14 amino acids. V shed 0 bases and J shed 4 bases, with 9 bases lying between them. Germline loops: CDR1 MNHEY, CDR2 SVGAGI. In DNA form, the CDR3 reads TGTGCCAGCAGTTACTCGACCGACGGCTATGGCTACACCTTC. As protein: CASSYSTDGYGYTF.

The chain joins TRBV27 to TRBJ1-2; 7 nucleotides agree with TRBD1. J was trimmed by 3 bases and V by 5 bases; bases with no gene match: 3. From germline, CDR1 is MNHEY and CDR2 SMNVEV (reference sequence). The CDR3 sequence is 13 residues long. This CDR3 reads CASSRTGHYGYTF. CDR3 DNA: TGTGCCAGCAGTAGGACAGGTCACTATGGCTACACCTTC.

CDR3 sequence (DNA): TGTGCTAGTGGTTTGGGGATCGTCTCTGGGGCCAACGTCCTGACTTTC. This translates into CASGLGIVSGANVLTF. The rearrangement joins TRBV12-5 to TRBJ2-6; D gene unclear. Germline values: CDR1 LGHNT, CDR2 FRNRAP. Trimming took off 1 base at V and 0 bases at J, with 7 bases between the two ends. The CDR3 covers 16 residues. The variable domain in full, with the rest retrieved from reference TRBV12-5 and TRBJ2-6, is DARVTQTPRHKVTEMGQEVTMRCQPILGHNTVFWYRQTMMQGLELLAYFRNRAPLDDSGMPKDRFSAEMPDATLATLKIQPSEPRDSAVYFCASGLGIVSGANVLTFGAGSRLTVL.

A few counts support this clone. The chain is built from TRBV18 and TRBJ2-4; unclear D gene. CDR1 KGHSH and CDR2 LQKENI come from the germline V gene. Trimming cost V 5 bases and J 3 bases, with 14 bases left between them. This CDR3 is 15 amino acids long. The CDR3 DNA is TGTGCCAGCTCAATGGCAGAGTCCGGCAAAAACATTCAGTACTTC. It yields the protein CASSMAESGKNIQYF.

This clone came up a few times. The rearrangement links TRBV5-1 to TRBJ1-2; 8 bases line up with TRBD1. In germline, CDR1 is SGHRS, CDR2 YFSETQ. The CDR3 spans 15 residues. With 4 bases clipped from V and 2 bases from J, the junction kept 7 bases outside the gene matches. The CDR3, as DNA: TGCGCCAGCAGCCCTCAGACAGGGGAGAACTATGGCTACACCTTC. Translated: CASSPQTGENYGYTF.

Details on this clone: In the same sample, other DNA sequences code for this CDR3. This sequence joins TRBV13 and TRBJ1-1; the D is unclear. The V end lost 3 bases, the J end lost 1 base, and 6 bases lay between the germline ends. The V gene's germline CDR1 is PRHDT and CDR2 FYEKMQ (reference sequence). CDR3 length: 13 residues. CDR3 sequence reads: CASSFRPNTEAFF. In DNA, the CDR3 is TGTGCCAGCAGCTTCCGACCGAACACTGAAGCTTTCTTT.

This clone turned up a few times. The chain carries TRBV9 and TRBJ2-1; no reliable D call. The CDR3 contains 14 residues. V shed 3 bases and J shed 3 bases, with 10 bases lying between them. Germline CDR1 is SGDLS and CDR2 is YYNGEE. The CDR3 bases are TGTGCCAGCAGCGCAGGTGGGATCTACAATGAGCAGTTCTTC. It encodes CASSAGGIYNEQFF. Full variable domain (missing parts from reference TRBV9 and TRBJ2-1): DSGVTQTPKHLITATGQRVTLRCSPRSGDLSVYWYQQSLDQGLQFLIQYYNGEERAKGNILERFSAQQFPDLHSELNLSSLELGDSALYFCASSAGGIYNEQFFGPGTRLTVL.

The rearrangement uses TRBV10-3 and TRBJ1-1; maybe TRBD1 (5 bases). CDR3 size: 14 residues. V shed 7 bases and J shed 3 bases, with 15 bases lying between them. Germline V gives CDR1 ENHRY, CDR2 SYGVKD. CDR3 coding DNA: TGTGCCATCACCCTTGGGGGGATATACACTGAAGCTTTCTTT. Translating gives CAITLGGIYTEAFF.

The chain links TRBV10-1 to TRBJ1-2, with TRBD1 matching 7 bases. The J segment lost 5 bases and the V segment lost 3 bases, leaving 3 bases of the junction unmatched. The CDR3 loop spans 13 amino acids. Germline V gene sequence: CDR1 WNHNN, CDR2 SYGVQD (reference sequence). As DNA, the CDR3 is TGCGCCAGCAGTGACAGGGACAGATATGGCTACACCTTC. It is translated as CASSDRDRYGYTF.

In DNA, the CDR3 is TGCAGCGAGGGACAGGGGAGTGTGTACGAGCAGTACTTC. Its translation is CSEGQGSVYEQYF. J is TRBJ2-7 and V is TRBV29-1; 10 bases fit TRBD1. The germline CDR1 and CDR2 sequences are SQVTM and ANQGSEA. The CDR3 length is 13 residues. V was pared by 7 bases and J by 4 bases, with 7 bases of the junction left unmatched.

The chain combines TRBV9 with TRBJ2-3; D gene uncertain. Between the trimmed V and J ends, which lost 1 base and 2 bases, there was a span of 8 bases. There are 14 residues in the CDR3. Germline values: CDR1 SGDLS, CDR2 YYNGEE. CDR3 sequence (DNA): TGTGCCAGCAGCGTACTAGTGTCCACAGATACGCAGTATTTT. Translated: CASSVLVSTDTQYF.